A selection of T cell receptor beta chains follows, all from one sample in a study of T cell clonotyping in hematopoietic cell transplantation. Produced via immunoSEQ multiplex PCR; TCRdb's table is partial and in-frame only. This table holds 35,000 to 45,000 clones, 95% found once. The sample was peripheral blood mononuclear cells, taken before stem cell transplant. These receptors were collected from a man aged 40-49 years with chronic myeloid leukemia. Some clones in this sample may be carry-over from other donors' samples. The CDR3 runs from the conserved cysteine through the conserved F or W. D genes are given only for firm matches. Not all rows give a size; the values are once, few, many and, for expanded clones, a class.

size: .; D: TRBD1; V: TRBV5-4; J: TRBJ2-5; CDR3: CASSQRGGRGETQYF; DNA: TGTGCCAGCAGCCAACGGGGTGGCAGGGGGGAGACCCAGTACTTC
size: .; D: .; V: TRBV28; J: TRBJ1-5; CDR3: CASRQAQEPQHF; DNA: TGTGCCAGCAGACAAGCCCAAGAGCCCCAGCATTTT
size: .; D: .; V: TRBV13; J: TRBJ1-1; CDR3: CASSPHGGENTEAFF; DNA: TGTGCCAGCAGCCCACATGGGGGGGAGAACACTGAAGCTTTCTTT
size: .; D: .; V: TRBV5-6; J: TRBJ2-7; CDR3: CASSLGVYEQYF; DNA: TGTGCCAGCAGCTTAGGGGTCTACGAGCAGTACTTC
size: .; D: .; V: TRBV6-5; J: TRBJ2-7; CDR3: CASSYTGSEQYF; DNA: TGTGCCAGCAGTTACACGGGAAGCGAGCAGTACTTC
size: once; D: .; V: TRBV5-6; J: TRBJ1-2; CDR3: CASSPGGTYGYTF; DNA: TGTGCCAGCAGCCCCGGGGGGACGTATGGCTACACCTTC
size: .; D: .; V: TRBV19; J: TRBJ2-5; CDR3: CASSIPGLQETQYF; DNA: TGTGCCAGTAGTATCCCGGGGCTACAAGAGACCCAGTACTTC
size: .; D: TRBD2; V: TRBV4-3; J: TRBJ2-5; CDR3: CASSQERGGQETQYF; DNA: TGCGCCAGCAGCCAAGAGCGGGGGGGCCAAGAGACCCAGTACTTC
size: .; D: TRBD1; V: TRBV19; J: TRBJ2-6; CDR3: CASSTGTGDPGANVLTF; DNA: TGTGCCAGTAGTACCGGGACAGGGGATCCCGGGGCCAACGTCCTGACTTTC
size: .; D: TRBD2; V: TRBV11-2; J: TRBJ2-1; CDR3: CASAGGSSYNEQFF; DNA: TGTGCCAGCGCGGGGGGGAGCTCCTACAATGAGCAGTTCTTC
size: .; D: TRBD1; V: TRBV5-4; J: TRBJ1-2; CDR3: CASSETGTGGYLGYGYTF; DNA: TGTGCCAGCAGCGAAACCGGGACAGGGGGCTATTTGGGCTATGGCTACACCTTC
size: .; D: TRBD1; V: TRBV9; J: TRBJ1-2; CDR3: CASSVGTGFSINYGYTF; DNA: TGTGCCAGCAGCGTAGGGACAGGCTTCTCCATTAACTATGGCTACACCTTC
size: .; D: .; V: TRBV5-5; J: TRBJ1-1; CDR3: CASSSQGGGTEAFF; DNA: TGTGCCAGCAGCTCTCAGGGAGGGGGGACTGAAGCTTTCTTT
size: .; D: TRBD1; V: TRBV6-5; J: TRBJ1-2; CDR3: CASRTGVEYGYTF; DNA: TGTGCCAGCAGGACAGGGGTGGAATATGGCTACACCTTC
size: .; D: TRBD2; V: TRBV28; J: TRBJ2-2; CDR3: CASSILTGLAGGLTGELFF; DNA: TGTGCCAGCAGTATCCTCACAGGACTAGCGGGGGGCCTAACCGGGGAGCTGTTTTTT
size: .; D: .; V: TRBV5-7; J: TRBJ2-5; CDR3: CASSFDRAPNNRQETQYF; DNA: TGTGCCAGCAGCTTCGACAGAGCCCCAAACAATCGCCAAGAGACCCAGTACTTC
size: .; D: TRBD1; V: TRBV2; J: TRBJ1-3; CDR3: CASTQGQGASGNTIYF; DNA: TGTGCCAGCACCCAGGGACAGGGGGCTAGTGGAAACACCATATATTTT
size: .; D: TRBD2; V: TRBV7-9; J: TRBJ2-7; CDR3: CASSRLAGVLYEQYF; DNA: TGTGCCAGCAGCCGCCTAGCGGGGGTATTGTACGAGCAGTACTTC
size: .; D: .; V: TRBV6-6; J: TRBJ1-3; CDR3: CASSPHTPRAGNTIYF; DNA: TGTGCCAGCAGCCCTCACACCCCCAGGGCTGGAAACACCATATATTTT
size: once; D: .; V: TRBV9; J: TRBJ2-3; CDR3: CASSVGVTARDTQYF; DNA: TGTGCCAGCAGCGTAGGAGTGACCGCAAGAGATACGCAGTATTTT
size: .; D: .; V: TRBV5-6; J: TRBJ1-1; CDR3: CASSLFTAGATEAFF; DNA: TGTGCCAGCAGCTTGTTCACGGCAGGGGCCACTGAAGCTTTCTTT
size: .; D: .; V: TRBV6-1; J: TRBJ1-5; CDR3: CASSEPQGHANQPQHF; DNA: TGTGCCAGCAGTGAACCGCAGGGGCATGCGAATCAGCCCCAGCATTTT
size: .; D: TRBD2; V: TRBV30; J: TRBJ2-5; CDR3: CAWSGTSGGSQYMTQYF; DNA: TGTGCCTGGAGTGGGACTAGCGGGGGCTCCCAATATATGACCCAGTACTTC
size: .; D: .; V: TRBV19; J: TRBJ2-6; CDR3: CASSIRGSGANVLTF; DNA: TGTGCCAGTAGTATAAGGGGCTCTGGGGCCAACGTCCTGACTTTC
size: .; D: .; V: TRBV5-8; J: TRBJ1-3; CDR3: CASSWGIGNTIYF; DNA: TGTGCCAGCAGCTGGGGGATTGGAAACACCATATATTTT
size: .; D: .; V: TRBV9; J: TRBJ2-3; CDR3: CASSTRPSTDTQYF; DNA: TGTGCCAGCAGCACCCGGCCTTCCACAGATACGCAGTATTTT
size: .; D: .; V: TRBV30; J: TRBJ1-6; CDR3: CAWSALIGTENSPLHF; DNA: TGTGCCTGGAGTGCCCTAATCGGGACGGAGAATTCACCCCTCCACTTT
size: .; D: .; V: TRBV19; J: TRBJ1-4; CDR3: CASAEERATNEKLFF; DNA: TGTGCCAGCGCGGAGGAGAGGGCCACTAATGAAAAACTGTTTTTT
size: .; D: TRBD1; V: TRBV2; J: TRBJ1-2; CDR3: CASSEGDRGNYGYTF; DNA: TGTGCCAGCAGTGAAGGGGACAGGGGAAACTATGGCTACACCTTC
size: .; D: .; V: TRBV25-1; J: TRBJ1-3; CDR3: CASSNRLDTIYF; DNA: TGTGCCAGCAGTAACCGTCTGGACACCATATATTTT
size: .; D: .; V: TRBV9; J: TRBJ2-3; CDR3: CASSVRSGGMDTQYF; DNA: TGTGCCAGCAGCGTAAGATCCGGGGGAATGGATACGCAGTATTTT
size: .; D: .; V: TRBV6-5; J: TRBJ2-5; CDR3: CASSPGRKETQYF; DNA: TGTGCCAGCAGTCCCGGTAGAAAAGAGACCCAGTACTTC
size: .; D: TRBD2; V: TRBV7-3; J: TRBJ2-3; CDR3: CASSFSGGAAADTQYF; DNA: TGTGCCAGCAGCTTTAGCGGGGGGGCCGCCGCAGATACGCAGTATTTT
size: .; D: .; V: TRBV13; J: TRBJ2-7; CDR3: CASSFWGAAYEQYF; DNA: TGTGCCAGCAGCTTTTGGGGGGCCGCCTACGAGCAGTACTTC
size: .; D: TRBD1; V: TRBV10-3; J: TRBJ2-6; CDR3: CAISESSIRDRGGGANVLTF; DNA: TGTGCCATCAGTGAGTCATCTATCCGGGACAGGGGCGGTGGGGCCAACGTCCTGACTTTC
size: .; D: .; V: TRBV4-3; J: TRBJ1-5; CDR3: CASSPGLYSNQPQHF; DNA: TGCGCCAGCAGCCCGGGACTGTATAGCAATCAGCCCCAGCATTTT
size: .; D: .; V: TRBV28; J: TRBJ1-5; CDR3: CASITSLGMRQPQHF; DNA: TGTGCCAGCATTACGTCGTTGGGTATGCGTCAGCCCCAGCATTTT
size: .; D: .; V: TRBV19; J: TRBJ2-5; CDR3: CASRDVPRETQYF; DNA: TGTGCCAGCCGGGACGTCCCTAGGGAGACCCAGTACTTC
size: .; D: .; V: TRBV7-9; J: TRBJ2-7; CDR3: CASSFNPDRFYEQYF; DNA: TGTGCCAGCAGCTTCAACCCTGACAGGTTCTACGAGCAGTACTTC
size: .; D: .; V: TRBV9; J: TRBJ1-2; CDR3: CASSPSESQNYGYTF; DNA: TGTGCCAGCAGCCCCTCAGAGAGCCAAAACTATGGCTACACCTTC